This T cell receptor beta chain stems from a study of OX40 agonist ivuxolimab in advanced cancers. A note on the overall study: Ivuxolimab was a fully human IgG2 agonistic monoclonal antibody targeting the costimulatory receptor OX40 (CD134). In the dose-escalation cohort, 82.7% of patients were male, and the mean age was 60 years with a range of about 20 to 80. Partial responses occurred in three dose-escalation patients, of whom one had hepatocellular carcinoma and two had cutaneous melanoma. Prior anti-PD-1, anti-PD-L1 or anti-CTLA-4 therapy was permitted, and about 40% of dose-escalation patients had received checkpoint inhibitors. The paper covers the monotherapy dose-escalation part of the phase I ivuxolimab trial, which included N ≈ 52 patients. Intravenous ivuxolimab was administered to patients every 2 weeks at six dose levels: 0.01, 0.1, 0.3, 1.5, 3 and 10 mg/kg. Of the 50 or so patients in dose escalation, about 19 had hepatocellular carcinoma, some 15 had melanoma, 9 had renal cell carcinoma and 9 had head and neck cancer. Peripheral TCRbeta sequencing was intended to test whether TCR sequence diversity was altered and clonal T-cell expansion was caused by ivuxolimab. The paper as a whole reports these results and caveats: On average, CD8+ T cells showed more expanded clones than CD4+ T cells after ivuxolimab. Low levels of normalized T-cell clonal expansion were also seen in some patients who did not respond. At doses from 0.1 to 3.0 mg/kg, clonal expansion was seen in both CD4+ and CD8+ blood T cells between baseline and week 6. Which antigens the clonally expanded peripheral T cells were specific for was not determined. In partial responders in the 0.1-3.0 mg/kg groups, normalized peripheral clonal expansion was found to be among the lowest, especially among CD8+ T cells.

For sequencing of the TCRbeta CDR3 region, genomic DNA was extracted from the sorted cells. The immunoSEQ Assay was used for sequencing of TCRbeta CDR3 regions. The table was pulled from immuneACCESS by TCRdb, which kept in-frame rearrangements only. Such tables lose some clones; where checked, under half of the loss comes from unresolved V genes, and the rest has no known cause. The sample contains about 76,000 clones, more than 75% of them found a single time. The ten most abundant clones make up less than 3% of the sample. Concerning this clone itself: Its antigen is still unknown. No much larger clonotype is one base removed from it; base qualities were not supplied.

CDR1 KGHSH and CDR2 LQKENI are derived from the germline V gene. V trim: 0 bases; J trim: 2 bases; unmatched bases: 4. From the cysteine up to the phenylalanine, the CDR3 has a length of 16 residues. Just the 48-base CDR3 DNA is kept, in frame starting at base 1. The trial excluded patients who had a history of autoimmune disease or were on systemic immunosuppression. Peripheral blood for TCR sequencing was collected from all dose cohorts at baseline, on cycle 4 day 1, and on cycle 7 day 1. The samples were taken from a phase I, first-in-human, multicenter, open-label dose-escalation trial of ivuxolimab. Adults with locally advanced or metastatic head and neck squamous cell, hepatocellular, melanoma or renal cell carcinoma were enrolled in the trial. Before TCR sequencing, CD4+ T cells and CD8+ T cells from peripheral blood were sorted into separate populations.

The sequence is built from TRBV18 and TRBJ2-3, with 8 junctional bases fitting TRBD2. This TCR was sampled from an adult with an advanced solid tumor such as melanoma, head and neck, liver or kidney cancer. The sample here was CD4+ or CD8+ T cells sorted from blood, taken in a trial of the OX40 agonist ivuxolimab. The DNA reads as follows: TGTGCCAGCTCACCACCCTTAGCGGGGCCCACAGATACGCAGTATTTT. The translation is CASSPPLAGPTDTQYF.